The entry below gives a single T cell receptor (beta chain) sequence along with its context. This entry is derived from a study of blood T cell repertoires in COVID-19. Study-level background: The samples span acute and convalescent COVID-19 from the United States, Italy and Spain. T cells, B-cell-depleted T cells, or PBMCs supplied cDNA or gDNA.

Original analysis: Reference gene primers were amplified, and this amplification served to estimate nucleated cell counts. Sequencing used immunoSEQ multiplex PCR; TCRdb keeps in-frame clones, though not all of them. V and J calls plus clone size are reproduced from that table; the DNA served to infer D and trimming. The sample records about 160,000 clones, less than 85% being singletons. The germline V gene has CDR1 SGHTA and CDR2 FQGNSA. V lost 2 bases and J 7 bases, leaving 12 bases between the germline ends. The CDR3 is 14 amino acids. Seattle patient enrollment occurred during active infection, with longitudinal follow-up thereafter.

The gene calls are TRBV7-2 and TRBJ1-5, with D possibly being TRBD1 (5 bases). The sequenced sample was peripheral blood. The origin of this receptor is a woman aged 55 to 70 with COVID-19, enrolled during active disease. CDR3 nucleotide sequence: TGTGCCAGCAGCTTAATCCAGGGCGGCCAGCCCCAGCATTTT. It yields the protein CASSLIQGGQPQHF.